One T cell receptor (beta chain) is described in this entry. The sample's time point: patch test 3, about 24 weeks after DPC sensitization. This sample's treatment: therapeutic diphenylcyclopropenone sensitization with weekly scalp DPC. Donation of samples came from alopecia patients who were 18 to 70 years old and suitable for DPC. From whole blood left unfractionated, total RNA was extracted. This sample stems from a study of human T cells and chemical hapten exposure. TCRdb re-called the RACE reads through MiXCR, storing one row per CDR3 protein. Seen here are roughly 84,000 distinct CDR3 sequences, 11% observed once, and the top ten hold around 3.6%. With 4 bases removed from V and 5 bases from J, the gap between germline ends came to 14 bases. The CDR3 is 14 residues long. Per the germline V gene, CDR1 is MDHEN and CDR2 is SYDVKM.

The gene calls are TRBV28 and TRBJ2-5; perhaps D is TRBD1 or TRBD2 (5 bases each). The sample in question was whole blood, obtained in connection with sensitization to the hapten diphenylcyclopropenone (DPC). This sequence was found in a woman aged 50 to 60 with alopecia areata. Some clones in this sample may be carry-over from other donors' samples. The CDR3 loop reads CASSSLGVLETQYF. The DNA for the CDR3 is TGTGCCAGCAGTTCCTTGGGGGTTTTGGAGACCCAGTACTTC.